This is a list of T cell receptor beta chains from one sample in a study of OX40 agonist ivuxolimab in advanced cancers. Only in-frame clones appear in the TCRdb table, and some are missing; sequencing was by immunoSEQ multiplex PCR. Of about 34,000 clones in the sample, about four fifths were seen once. Sample: CD4+ or CD8+ T cells sorted from blood, taken in a trial of the OX40 agonist ivuxolimab. These receptors came from an adult with an advanced solid tumor such as melanoma, head and neck, liver or kidney cancer. The CDR3 runs from the conserved cysteine through the conserved F or W. Each record gives: J gene, clone size, D gene, V gene, CDR3 length, CDR3 protein, CDR3 DNA. A D gene is named only where the DNA matches it firmly. A clone size is listed for some rows: how often the clone was seen (once, few, many), or a class if it is expanded.

J gene: TRBJ2-3
clone size: -
D gene: -
V gene: TRBV29-1
CDR3 length: 13
CDR3 protein: CSGLRDPTDTQYF
CDR3 DNA: TGCAGCGGCCTCCGGGACCCCACAGATACGCAGTATTTT

J gene: TRBJ1-2
clone size: -
D gene: -
V gene: TRBV9
CDR3 length: 14
CDR3 protein: CASSGLGANYGYTF
CDR3 DNA: TGTGCCAGCAGCGGACTTGGGGCCAACTATGGCTACACCTTC

J gene: TRBJ1-1
clone size: few
D gene: -
V gene: TRBV27
CDR3 length: 16
CDR3 protein: CASSLLRGNIPTEAFF
CDR3 DNA: TGTGCCAGCAGTTTGCTCCGGGGGAATATACCGACTGAAGCTTTCTTT

J gene: TRBJ1-1
clone size: -
D gene: -
V gene: TRBV7-8
CDR3 length: 15
CDR3 protein: CASSLSFVANTEAFF
CDR3 DNA: TGTGCCAGCAGCTTAAGTTTTGTGGCCAACACTGAAGCTTTCTTT

J gene: TRBJ2-3
clone size: -
D gene: TRBD1
V gene: TRBV4-3
CDR3 length: 16
CDR3 protein: CASSQVFLDRRDTQYF
CDR3 DNA: TGCGCCAGCAGCCAAGTTTTCCTGGACAGGCGTGATACGCAGTATTTT

J gene: TRBJ1-3
clone size: few
D gene: -
V gene: TRBV11-2
CDR3 length: 17
CDR3 protein: CASSLDQGTRSGNTIYF
CDR3 DNA: TGTGCCAGCAGCTTAGACCAAGGCACCCGCTCTGGAAACACCATATATTTT

J gene: TRBJ1-5
clone size: few
D gene: -
V gene: TRBV27
CDR3 length: 15
CDR3 protein: CASSLKFQNTQPQHF
CDR3 DNA: TGTGCCAGCAGTTTAAAGTTTCAGAACACTCAGCCCCAGCATTTT

J gene: TRBJ1-2
clone size: -
D gene: TRBD1
V gene: TRBV5-1
CDR3 length: 13
CDR3 protein: CASSLDRGPGYTF
CDR3 DNA: TGCGCCAGCAGCTTGGACAGGGGACCTGGCTACACCTTC

J gene: TRBJ1-2
clone size: -
D gene: -
V gene: TRBV7-2
CDR3 length: 13
CDR3 protein: CASSLSGSYGYTF
CDR3 DNA: TGTGCCAGCAGCTTGTCCGGAAGCTATGGCTACACCTTC

J gene: TRBJ2-7
clone size: -
D gene: -
V gene: TRBV7-2
CDR3 length: 15
CDR3 protein: CASSLSFGETYEQYF
CDR3 DNA: TGTGCCAGCAGCCTTAGCTTCGGGGAAACCTACGAGCAGTACTTC

J gene: TRBJ2-7
clone size: few
D gene: -
V gene: TRBV5-1
CDR3 length: 14
CDR3 protein: CASSLDLVRDEQYF
CDR3 DNA: TGCGCCAGCAGCTTGGATTTGGTTCGGGACGAGCAGTACTTC

J gene: TRBJ1-5
clone size: -
D gene: -
V gene: TRBV7-2
CDR3 length: 15
CDR3 protein: CASTLTTGNNQPQHF
CDR3 DNA: TGTGCCAGCACCTTAACTACAGGGAACAATCAGCCCCAGCATTTT

J gene: TRBJ1-4
clone size: -
D gene: -
V gene: TRBV4-1
CDR3 length: 17
CDR3 protein: CASSQVRQPSTNEKLFF
CDR3 DNA: TGCGCCAGCAGCCAAGTGCGACAGCCATCAACTAATGAAAAACTGTTTTTT

J gene: TRBJ1-3
clone size: -
D gene: -
V gene: TRBV4-2
CDR3 length: 16
CDR3 protein: CASSQDRAGAGNTIYF
CDR3 DNA: TGTGCCAGCAGCCAAGATAGGGCGGGCGCTGGAAACACCATATATTTT

J gene: TRBJ2-7
clone size: -
D gene: -
V gene: TRBV6-5
CDR3 length: 13
CDR3 protein: CASRDGGGGEQYF
CDR3 DNA: TGTGCCAGCCGGGACGGGGGAGGCGGCGAGCAGTACTTC

J gene: TRBJ2-7
clone size: -
D gene: TRBD2
V gene: TRBV5-6
CDR3 length: 15
CDR3 protein: CASSRGGFGNYEQYF
CDR3 DNA: TGTGCCAGCAGCCGGGGGGGTTTCGGAAACTACGAGCAGTACTTC

J gene: TRBJ1-1
clone size: once
D gene: -
V gene: TRBV27
CDR3 length: 12
CDR3 protein: CATRTGNTEAFF
CDR3 DNA: TGTGCCACCCGGACGGGGAACACTGAAGCTTTCTTT

J gene: TRBJ2-2
clone size: -
D gene: -
V gene: TRBV6-6
CDR3 length: 15
CDR3 protein: CASSYPVGPGGELFF
CDR3 DNA: TGTGCCAGCAGTTACCCGGTTGGCCCAGGGGGGGAGCTGTTTTTT

J gene: TRBJ2-1
clone size: -
D gene: -
V gene: TRBV7-2
CDR3 length: 16
CDR3 protein: CASSLDDRRSYNEQFF
CDR3 DNA: TGTGCCAGCAGCCTAGACGATCGGCGCTCCTACAATGAGCAGTTCTTC

J gene: TRBJ1-2
clone size: -
D gene: TRBD1
V gene: TRBV6-1
CDR3 length: 13
CDR3 protein: CASRDRGREGYTF
CDR3 DNA: TGTGCCAGCAGGGACAGGGGGAGGGAGGGCTACACCTTC

J gene: TRBJ2-5
clone size: -
D gene: TRBD1
V gene: TRBV4-3
CDR3 length: 16
CDR3 protein: CASSHLETGGGETQYF
CDR3 DNA: TGCGCCAGCAGCCATCTTGAGACAGGGGGAGGGGAGACCCAGTACTTC

J gene: TRBJ2-3
clone size: -
D gene: TRBD1
V gene: TRBV15
CDR3 length: 15
CDR3 protein: CATSRSTGARGTQYF
CDR3 DNA: TGTGCCACCAGCAGATCGACAGGGGCCCGGGGTACGCAGTATTTT

J gene: TRBJ2-6
clone size: -
D gene: TRBD1
V gene: TRBV7-2
CDR3 length: 18
CDR3 protein: CASSPRGSAPSGANVLTF
CDR3 DNA: TGTGCCAGCAGCCCCAGGGGGTCCGCTCCCTCTGGGGCCAACGTCCTGACTTTC

J gene: TRBJ1-5
clone size: once
D gene: -
V gene: TRBV6-5
CDR3 length: 15
CDR3 protein: CASSYDGQAGQPQHF
CDR3 DNA: TGTGCCAGCAGTTACGATGGTCAGGCGGGTCAGCCCCAGCATTTT

J gene: TRBJ1-2
clone size: few
D gene: -
V gene: TRBV5-6
CDR3 length: 13
CDR3 protein: CASRAYSSYGYTF
CDR3 DNA: TGTGCCAGCAGGGCGTACAGCTCTTATGGCTACACCTTC